Sequencing of this T cell receptor (beta chain) was carried out in a study of blood T cell repertoires in COVID-19. The wider study: Specimens from acute and convalescent COVID-19 originated in the United States, Italy and Spain. Sources were T cells, B-cell-depleted T cells, or PBMCs; the material itself was cDNA or gDNA.

V lost 5 bases and J lost 2; bases outside the gene matches: 7. From germline, CDR1 is GTSNPN and CDR2 SVGIG (reference sequence). The CDR3 sequence is 14 residues long. Original methodology: It was from reference gene primer amplification that nucleated cell counts were estimated. Only in-frame clones appear in the TCRdb table, and some are missing; sequencing was by immunoSEQ multiplex PCR. That table is the source of V, J and clone size, and D and trimming were worked out from the DNA. The table lists roughly 230,000 clones, about 83% of them singletons. The chain joins TRBV30 to TRBJ1-1; 8 bases fit TRBD1. The sequence derives from a woman aged 45 to 65 with acute or convalescent COVID-19. The specimen sequenced was peripheral blood. CDR3 amino acids: CAWLKGQANTEAFF. CDR3 bases: TGTGCCTGGCTTAAGGGACAGGCAAACACTGAAGCTTTCTTT.